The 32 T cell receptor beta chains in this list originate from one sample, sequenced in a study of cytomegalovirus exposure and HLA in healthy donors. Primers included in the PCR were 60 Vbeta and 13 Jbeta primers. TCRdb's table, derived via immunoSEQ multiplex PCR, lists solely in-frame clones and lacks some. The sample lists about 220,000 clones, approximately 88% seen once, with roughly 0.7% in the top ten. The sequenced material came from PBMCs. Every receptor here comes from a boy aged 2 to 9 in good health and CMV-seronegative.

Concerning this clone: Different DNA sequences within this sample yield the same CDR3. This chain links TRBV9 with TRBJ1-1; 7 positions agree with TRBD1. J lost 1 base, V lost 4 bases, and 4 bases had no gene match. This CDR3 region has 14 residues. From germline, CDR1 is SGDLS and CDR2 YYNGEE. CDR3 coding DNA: TGTGCCAGCAGCCGGGACAGCCGGAACACTGAAGCTTTCTTT. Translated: CASSRDSRNTEAFF.

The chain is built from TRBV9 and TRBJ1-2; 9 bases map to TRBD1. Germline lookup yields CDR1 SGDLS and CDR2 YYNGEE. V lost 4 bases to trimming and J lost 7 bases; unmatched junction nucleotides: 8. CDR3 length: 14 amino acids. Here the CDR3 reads CASSPGQGLCGYTF. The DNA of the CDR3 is TGTGCCAGCAGCCCGGGACAGGGCCTCTGTGGCTACACCTTC. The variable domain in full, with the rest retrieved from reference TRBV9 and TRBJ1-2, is DSGVTQTPKHLITATGQRVTLRCSPRSGDLSVYWYQQSLDQGLQFLIQYYNGEERAKGNILERFSAQQFPDLHSELNLSSLELGDSALYFCASSPGQGLCGYTFGSGTRLTVV.

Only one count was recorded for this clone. The CDR3 DNA follows: TGTGCCATCACAGTGAATCCGGGACAGAACTATGGCTACACCTTC. Translating gives CAITVNPGQNYGYTF. The chain is built from TRBV10-3 and TRBJ1-2; TRBD1 agrees at 7 bases. Trimming took 7 bases from V and 2 from J; bases not matched to a gene: 10. CDR1 ENHRY and CDR2 SYGVKD come from the germline V gene. CDR3 length equals 15 residues.

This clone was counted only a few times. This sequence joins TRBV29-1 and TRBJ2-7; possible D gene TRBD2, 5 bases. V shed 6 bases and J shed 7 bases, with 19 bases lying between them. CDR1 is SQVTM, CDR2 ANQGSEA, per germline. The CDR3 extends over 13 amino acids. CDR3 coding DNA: TGCAGCGTCGGTCGGACTGCTCCCGGGGAGCAGTACTTC. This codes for CSVGRTAPGEQYF.

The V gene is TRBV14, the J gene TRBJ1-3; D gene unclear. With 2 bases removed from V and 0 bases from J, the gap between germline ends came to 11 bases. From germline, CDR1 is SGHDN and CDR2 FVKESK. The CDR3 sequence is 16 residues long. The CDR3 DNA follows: TGTGCCAGCAGCCAACCAGGATGGGTCTCTGGAAACACCATATATTTT. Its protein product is CASSQPGWVSGNTIYF.

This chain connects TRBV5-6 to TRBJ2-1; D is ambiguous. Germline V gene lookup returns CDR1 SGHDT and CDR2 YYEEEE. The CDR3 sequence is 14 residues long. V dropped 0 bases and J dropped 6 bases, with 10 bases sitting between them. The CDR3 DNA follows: TGTGCCAGCAGCTTGGTTGTCCGCAGCAATGAGCAGTTCTTC. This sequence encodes CASSLVVRSNEQFF.

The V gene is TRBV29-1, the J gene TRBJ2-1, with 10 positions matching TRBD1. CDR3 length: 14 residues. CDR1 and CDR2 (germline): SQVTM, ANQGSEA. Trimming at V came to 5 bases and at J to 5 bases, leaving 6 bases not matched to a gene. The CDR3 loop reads CSVSGTGVDNEQFF. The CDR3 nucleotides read TGCAGCGTTTCCGGGACAGGGGTGGACAATGAGCAGTTCTTC.

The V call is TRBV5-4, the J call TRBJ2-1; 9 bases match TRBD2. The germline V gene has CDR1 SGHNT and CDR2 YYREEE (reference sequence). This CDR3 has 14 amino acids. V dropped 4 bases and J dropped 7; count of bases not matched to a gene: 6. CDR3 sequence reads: CASSVGLAPNEQFF. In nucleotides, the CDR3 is TGTGCCAGCAGCGTGGGACTAGCTCCTAATGAGCAGTTCTTC.

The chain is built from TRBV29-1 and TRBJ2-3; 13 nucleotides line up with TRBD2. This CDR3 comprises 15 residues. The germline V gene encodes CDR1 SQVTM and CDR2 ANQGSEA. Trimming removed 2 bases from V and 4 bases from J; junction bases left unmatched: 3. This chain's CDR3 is CSVEMGLAGSDTQYF. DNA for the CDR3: TGCAGCGTTGAAATGGGACTAGCGGGGTCAGATACGCAGTATTTT.

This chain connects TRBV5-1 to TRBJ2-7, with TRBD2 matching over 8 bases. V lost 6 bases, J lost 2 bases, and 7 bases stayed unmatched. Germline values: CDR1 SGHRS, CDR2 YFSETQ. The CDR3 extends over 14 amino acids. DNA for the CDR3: TGCGCCAGCAACCTCCGGGGGGGGGCCTACGAGCAGTACTTC. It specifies CASNLRGGAYEQYF.

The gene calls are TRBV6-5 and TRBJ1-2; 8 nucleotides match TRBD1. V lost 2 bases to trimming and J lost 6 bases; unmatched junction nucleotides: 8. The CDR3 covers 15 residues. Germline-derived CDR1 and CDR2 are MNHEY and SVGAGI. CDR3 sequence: CASSYESTGADGYTF. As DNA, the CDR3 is TGTGCCAGCAGTTACGAGTCGACAGGGGCAGATGGCTACACCTTC.

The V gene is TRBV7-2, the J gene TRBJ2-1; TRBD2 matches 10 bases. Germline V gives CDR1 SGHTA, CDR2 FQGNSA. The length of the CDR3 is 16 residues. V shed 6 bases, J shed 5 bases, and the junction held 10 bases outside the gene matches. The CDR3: CASSRVGTSGNNEQFF. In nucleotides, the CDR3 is TGTGCCAGCAGTAGGGTTGGTACTAGCGGGAACAATGAGCAGTTCTTC.

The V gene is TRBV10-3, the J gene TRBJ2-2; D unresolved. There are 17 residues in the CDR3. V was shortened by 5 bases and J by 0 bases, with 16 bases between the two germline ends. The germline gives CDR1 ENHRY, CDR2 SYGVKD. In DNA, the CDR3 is TGTGCCATCAGTTTTATGCTCCGGGTTTCGAACACCGGGGAGCTGTTTTTT. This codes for CAISFMLRVSNTGELFF.

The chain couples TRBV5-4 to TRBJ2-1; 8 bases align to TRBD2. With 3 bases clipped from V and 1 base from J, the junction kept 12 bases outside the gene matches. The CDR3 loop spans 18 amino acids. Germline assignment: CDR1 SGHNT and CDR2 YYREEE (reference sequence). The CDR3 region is CASSSTSSGSISYNEQFF. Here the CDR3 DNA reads TGTGCCAGCAGCTCCACCTCAAGCGGGAGTATATCCTACAATGAGCAGTTCTTC.

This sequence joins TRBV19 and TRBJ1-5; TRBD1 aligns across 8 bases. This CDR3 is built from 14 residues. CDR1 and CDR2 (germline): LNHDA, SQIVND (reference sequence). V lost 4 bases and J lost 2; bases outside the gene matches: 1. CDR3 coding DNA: TGTGCCAGTAGTACGACAGGGGGCAATCAGCCCCAGCATTTT. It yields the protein CASSTTGGNQPQHF.

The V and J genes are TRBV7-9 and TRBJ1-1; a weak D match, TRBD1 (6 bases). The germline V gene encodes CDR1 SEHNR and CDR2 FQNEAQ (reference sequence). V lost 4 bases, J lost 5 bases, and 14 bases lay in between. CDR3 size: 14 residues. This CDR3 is CASSSEGGWTEAFF. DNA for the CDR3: TGTGCCAGCAGCTCCGAGGGGGGGTGGACTGAAGCTTTCTTT. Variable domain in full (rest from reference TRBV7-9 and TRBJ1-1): DTGVSQNPRHKITKRGQNVTFRCDPISEHNRLYWYRQTLGQGPEFLTYFQNEAQLEKSRLLSDRFSAERPKGSFSTLEIQRTEQGDSAMYLCASSSEGGWTEAFFGQGTRLTVV.

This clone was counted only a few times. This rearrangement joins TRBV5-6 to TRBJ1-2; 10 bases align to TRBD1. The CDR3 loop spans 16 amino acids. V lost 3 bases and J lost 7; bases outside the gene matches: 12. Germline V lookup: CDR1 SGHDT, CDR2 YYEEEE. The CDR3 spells CASSYLRDRGKGGYTF. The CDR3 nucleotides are TGTGCCAGCAGCTACCTCCGGGACAGGGGAAAAGGTGGCTACACCTTC.

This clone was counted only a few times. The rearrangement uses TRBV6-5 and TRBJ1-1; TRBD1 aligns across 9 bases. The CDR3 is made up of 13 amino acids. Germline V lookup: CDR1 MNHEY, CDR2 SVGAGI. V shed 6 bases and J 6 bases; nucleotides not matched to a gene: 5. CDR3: CASSPTGGPEAFF. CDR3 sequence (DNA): TGTGCCAGCAGCCCGACAGGGGGGCCTGAAGCTTTCTTT.

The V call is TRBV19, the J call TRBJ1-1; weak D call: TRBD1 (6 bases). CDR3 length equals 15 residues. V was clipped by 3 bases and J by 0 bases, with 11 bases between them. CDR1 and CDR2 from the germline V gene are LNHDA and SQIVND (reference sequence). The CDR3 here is CASSIWDTLNTEAFF. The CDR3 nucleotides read TGTGCCAGTAGTATTTGGGACACCTTGAACACTGAAGCTTTCTTT.

As DNA, the CDR3 is TGTGCCAGCTCACCTGGGACAGGGGACAGGAGGAGCTACACCTTC. Translation gives CASSPGTGDRRSYTF. The chain joins TRBV18 to TRBJ1-2; 10 positions agree with TRBD1. Germline V gene lookup returns CDR1 KGHSH and CDR2 LQKENI. J gave up 9 bases and V 3 bases, and 10 bases lay outside the gene matches. The CDR3 runs 15 residues.

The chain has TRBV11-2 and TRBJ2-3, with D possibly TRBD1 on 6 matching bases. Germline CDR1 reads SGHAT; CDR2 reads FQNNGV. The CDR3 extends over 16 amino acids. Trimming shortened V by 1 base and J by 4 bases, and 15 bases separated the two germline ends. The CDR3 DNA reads TGTGCCAGCAGCTTAGTGCGATTACAGGGCGCAGATACGCAGTATTTT. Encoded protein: CASSLVRLQGADTQYF.

CDR3 loop: CASSFHRGGIETQYF. Here the CDR3 DNA reads TGTGCCAGCAGCTTCCACAGGGGGGGGATAGAGACCCAGTACTTC. The rearrangement uses TRBV7-9 and TRBJ2-5; tentative D call: TRBD1 (8 bases). Looked up from germline, CDR1 is SEHNR and CDR2 is FQNEAQ (reference sequence). With 3 bases removed from V and 4 bases from J, the gap between germline ends came to 15 bases. CDR3 length: 15 residues.

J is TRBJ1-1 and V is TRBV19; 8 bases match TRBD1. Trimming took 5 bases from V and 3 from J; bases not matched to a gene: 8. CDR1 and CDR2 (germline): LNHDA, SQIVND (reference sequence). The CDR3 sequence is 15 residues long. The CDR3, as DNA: TGTGCCAGTAGTCCGGGGACAGGTGGGGACACTGAAGCTTTCTTT. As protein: CASSPGTGGDTEAFF.

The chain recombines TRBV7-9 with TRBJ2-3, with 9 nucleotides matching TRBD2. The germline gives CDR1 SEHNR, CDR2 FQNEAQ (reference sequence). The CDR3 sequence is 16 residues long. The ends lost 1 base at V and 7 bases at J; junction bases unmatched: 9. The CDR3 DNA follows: TGTGCCAGCAGCTTAGTTGGTGCGGGAGGGTTAAATACGCAGTATTTT. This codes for CASSLVGAGGLNTQYF.

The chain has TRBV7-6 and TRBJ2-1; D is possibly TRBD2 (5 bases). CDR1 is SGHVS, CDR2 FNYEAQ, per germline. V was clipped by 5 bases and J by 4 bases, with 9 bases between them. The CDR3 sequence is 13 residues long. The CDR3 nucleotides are TGTGCCAGCAGCATGGAGCGGTACAATGAGCAGTTCTTC. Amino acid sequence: CASSMERYNEQFF. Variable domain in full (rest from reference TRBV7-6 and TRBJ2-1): GAGVSQSPRYKVTKRGQDVALRCDPISGHVSLYWYRQALGQGPEFLTYFNYEAQQDKSGLPNDRFSAERPEGSISTLTIQRTEQRDSAMYRCASSMERYNEQFFGPGTRLTVL.

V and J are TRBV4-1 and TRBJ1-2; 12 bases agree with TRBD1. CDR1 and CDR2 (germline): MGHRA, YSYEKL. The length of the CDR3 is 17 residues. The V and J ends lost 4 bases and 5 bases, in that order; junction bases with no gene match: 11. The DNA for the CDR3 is TGCGCCAGCAGCCGGAGAGGGACAGGGGGCCTACCATATGGCTACACCTTC. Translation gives CASSRRGTGGLPYGYTF.

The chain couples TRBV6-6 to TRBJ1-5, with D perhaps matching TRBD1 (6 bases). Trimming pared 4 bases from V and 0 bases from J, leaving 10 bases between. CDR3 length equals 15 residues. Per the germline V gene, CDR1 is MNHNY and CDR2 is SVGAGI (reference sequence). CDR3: CASSLGQPSNQPQHF. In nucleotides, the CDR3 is TGTGCCAGCAGTTTGGGACAACCTAGCAATCAGCCCCAGCATTTT.

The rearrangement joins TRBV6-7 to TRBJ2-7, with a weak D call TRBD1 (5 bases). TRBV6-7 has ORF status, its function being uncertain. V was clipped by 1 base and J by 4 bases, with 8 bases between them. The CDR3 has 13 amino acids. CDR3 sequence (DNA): TGTGCCAGCAGTTACTGGCAGGGTTACGAGCAGTACTTC. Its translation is CASSYWQGYEQYF.

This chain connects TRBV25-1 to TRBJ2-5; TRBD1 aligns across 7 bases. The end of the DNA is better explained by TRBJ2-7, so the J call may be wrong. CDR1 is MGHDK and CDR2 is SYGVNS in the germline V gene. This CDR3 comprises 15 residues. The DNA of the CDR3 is TGTGCCAGCAGTGACGCGACAGGGCCCCCCTACGAGCAGTACTTC. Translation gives CASSDATGPPYEQYF.

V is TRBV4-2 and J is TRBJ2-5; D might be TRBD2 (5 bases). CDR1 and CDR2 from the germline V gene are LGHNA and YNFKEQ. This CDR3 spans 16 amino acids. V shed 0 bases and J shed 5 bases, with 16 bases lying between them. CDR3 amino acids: CASSQDHLASQETQYF. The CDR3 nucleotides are TGTGCCAGCAGCCAAGATCACCTAGCCTCCCAGGAGACCCAGTACTTC.

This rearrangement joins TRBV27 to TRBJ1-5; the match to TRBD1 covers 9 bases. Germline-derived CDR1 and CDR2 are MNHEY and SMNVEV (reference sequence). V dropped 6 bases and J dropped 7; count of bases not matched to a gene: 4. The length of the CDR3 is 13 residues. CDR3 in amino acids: CASSLDRGQPQHF. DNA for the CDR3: TGTGCCAGCAGCCTGGACAGGGGACAGCCCCAGCATTTT.

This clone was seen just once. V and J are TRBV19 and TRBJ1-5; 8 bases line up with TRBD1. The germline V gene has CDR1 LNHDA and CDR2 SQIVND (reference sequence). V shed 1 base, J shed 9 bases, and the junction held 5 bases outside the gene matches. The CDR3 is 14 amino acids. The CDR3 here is CASSIVGGQGPQHF. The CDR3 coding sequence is TGTGCCAGTAGTATAGTCGGCGGACAGGGGCCCCAGCATTTT.